This T cell receptor beta chain was captured in a study of T-cell reconstitution after alpha-beta-depleted transplantation in children. CDR3 length equals 14 residues. V lost 4 bases and J lost 6, with 13 bases in between. Unique molecular identifiers were built into the TCRbeta library. One entry per CDR3 protein, called by TCRdb with MiXCR from the PCR reads. The sample shows a few hundred thousand distinct CDR3 sequences, approximately 20% of them seen only once. The sample in question was PBMCs from the stem cell graft donor, obtained from the stem cell graft. The chain links TRBV12-3 or TRBV12-4 to TRBJ1-5; a possible D gene is TRBD1 (6 bases). This receptor was identified in a human donor who donated a stem cell graft to a child with acute lymphoblastic leukemia. The CDR3 nucleotides are TGTGCCAGCAGTTCTCAGGGGAAGGTTCAGCCCCAGCATTTT. The encoded protein is CASSSQGKVQPQHF.